This T cell receptor beta chain emerged from a study of blood T cell repertoires in COVID-19. This table comes from immunoSEQ multiplex PCR, and its TCRdb copy is limited to in-frame clones, with some not included. Of about 400,000 clones listed, roughly 87% were seen once; the top ten hold about 3%. Two negative PCRs, clearance, or symptom resolution were required of recovered Cohort 3 donors. The CDR3 spans 14 residues. CDR1 SGHTA and CDR2 FQGNSA come from the germline V gene. Trimming removed 6 bases from V and 2 bases from J; junction bases left unmatched: 5. The source of this sequence is a woman in her twenties or thirties who had recovered from COVID-19. The V call is TRBV7-2, the J call TRBJ2-7; 9 bases line up with TRBD1. The sample comprised PBMCs or T cells enriched from blood (not recorded which). CDR3: CASSRQGGTYEQYF. Here the CDR3 DNA reads TGTGCCAGCAGTAGACAGGGGGGAACCTACGAGCAGTACTTC.